This T cell receptor (beta chain) was identified during a study of shared clonotypes between healthy human individuals. Per the germline V gene, CDR1 is SGHTA and CDR2 is FQGNSA. Between the trimmed V and J ends, which lost 1 base and 7 bases, there was a span of 10 bases. This CDR3 has 14 amino acids. Clones were sequenced by immunoSEQ multiplex PCR, and TCRdb holds only the in-frame ones, with some missing. The table has roughly 2.2 million clones, 85% to 95% seen once. Sequenced material: naive CD4+ T cells from PBMCs. Subset here: CD45RA+ positively selected. The chain joins TRBV7-2 to TRBJ2-2; D is ambiguous. The TCR sequence derives from a man aged 18-30 years in good health. Some clones in this sample may be carry-over from other donors' samples. In nucleotides, the CDR3 is TGTGCCAGCAGCTTAGGACCCCGAGTCGGGGAGCTGTTTTTT. This translates into CASSLGPRVGELFF.